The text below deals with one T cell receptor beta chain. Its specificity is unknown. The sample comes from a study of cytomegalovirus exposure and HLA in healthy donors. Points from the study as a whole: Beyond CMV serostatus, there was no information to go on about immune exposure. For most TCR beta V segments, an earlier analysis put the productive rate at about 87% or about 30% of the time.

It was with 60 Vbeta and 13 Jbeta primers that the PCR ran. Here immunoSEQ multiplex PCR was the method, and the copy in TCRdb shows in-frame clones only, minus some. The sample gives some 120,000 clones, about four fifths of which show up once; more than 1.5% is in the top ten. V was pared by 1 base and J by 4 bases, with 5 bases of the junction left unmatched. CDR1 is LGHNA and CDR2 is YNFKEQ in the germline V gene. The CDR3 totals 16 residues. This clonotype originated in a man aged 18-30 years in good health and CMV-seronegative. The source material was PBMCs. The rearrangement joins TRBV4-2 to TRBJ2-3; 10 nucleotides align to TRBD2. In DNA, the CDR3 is TGTGCCAGCAGCCAAGCTAGCGGGGGAGGGTCAGATACGCAGTATTTT. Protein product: CASSQASGGGSDTQYF.